The 25 T cell receptor beta chains reported below all come from one sample, sequenced in a study of cytomegalovirus exposure and HLA in healthy donors. In the PCR, 60 Vbeta and 13 Jbeta primers were used. Profiled with immunoSEQ multiplex PCR; TCRdb holds only in-frame clones, not every one. The table has under 200,000 clones, 70% to 85% seen once. The sample was PBMCs. The receptor set was obtained from a woman under 40 in good health and CMV-seropositive.

This chain joins TRBV6-6 and TRBJ2-7; TRBD1 matches at 11 bases. Germline CDR1 MNHNY, CDR2 SVGAGI (reference sequence). The J segment lost 4 bases and the V segment lost 7 bases, leaving 12 bases of the junction unmatched. CDR3 length: 16 amino acids. The CDR3 nucleotides read TGTGCCAGCAACGATCCGGACAGGGGGCAGTGGTACGAGCAGTACTTC. This encodes CASNDPDRGQWYEQYF.

Here the CDR3 DNA reads TGTGCCAGCCAGTTACTAGGGGGAAGCAATCAGCCCCAGCATTTT. Its translation is CASQLLGGSNQPQHF. The chain is built from TRBV6-5 and TRBJ1-5, with D possibly being TRBD1 (6 bases). In germline, CDR1 is MNHEY, CDR2 SVGAGI. Trimming removed 8 bases from V and 1 base from J, with 15 bases in between. This CDR3 region has 15 residues.

The V call is TRBV6-5, the J call TRBJ2-6, with a possible D match to TRBD2 (5 bases). Germline values: CDR1 MNHEY, CDR2 SVGAGI. V dropped 8 bases and J dropped 4 bases, with 6 bases sitting between them. The CDR3 loop spans 12 amino acids. The CDR3 reads CASGGGANVLTF. CDR3 in DNA: TGTGCCAGCGGCGGGGGGGCCAACGTCCTGACTTTC.

The chain recombines TRBV5-4 with TRBJ2-1, with 8 bases aligning to TRBD2. The CDR3 has 16 amino acids. The germline CDR1 and CDR2 sequences are SGHNT and YYREEE (reference sequence). The V segment lost 4 bases and the J segment 0 bases; nucleotides outside the gene matches: 6. The CDR3: CASSTLAGSSYNEQFF. The CDR3 DNA is TGTGCCAGCAGCACCTTAGCGGGGAGCTCCTACAATGAGCAGTTCTTC.

V gene TRBV30 combines with J gene TRBJ1-5; D perhaps matches TRBD1 (5 bases). Looked up from germline, CDR1 is GTSNPN and CDR2 is SVGIG (reference sequence). CDR3 length: 15 residues. Trimming left V 3 bases short and J 4 bases short, with 16 bases between. DNA of the CDR3: TGTGCCTGGAGCGGGGCAGGGACTGTAAATCAGCCCCAGCATTTT. Its translation: CAWSGAGTVNQPQHF.

This rearrangement joins TRBV7-9 to TRBJ2-3, with 12 positions matching TRBD2. V gave up 3 bases and J gave up 3 bases; unmatched junction bases: 4. The CDR3 covers 16 residues. Germline V lookup: CDR1 SEHNR, CDR2 FQNEAQ (reference sequence). The CDR3: CASSLLLAGGTDTQYF. For the CDR3, the DNA is TGTGCCAGCAGCTTGCTGCTAGCGGGAGGGACAGATACGCAGTATTTT.

The J gene is TRBJ2-5, the V gene TRBV5-4, with a weak D call TRBD1 (6 bases). Looked up from germline, CDR1 is SGHNT and CDR2 is YYREEE (reference sequence). Trimming stripped 1 base from V and 5 bases from J, with 12 bases between. The CDR3 consists of 14 residues. The CDR3 region is CASSLTGSGETQYF. The CDR3 DNA reads TGTGCCAGCAGCTTGACAGGGTCTGGGGAGACCCAGTACTTC.

CDR3 region: CASSLYSGDYNEQFF. The CDR3 bases are TGTGCCAGCAGCCTATATAGCGGAGACTACAATGAGCAGTTCTTC. The V and J genes are TRBV6-1 and TRBJ2-1; possibly TRBD2 for D (6 bases). V was shortened by 6 bases and J by 3 bases, with 15 bases between the two germline ends. CDR3 length: 15 residues. Germline values: CDR1 MNHNS, CDR2 SASEGT.

The rearrangement uses TRBV19 and TRBJ1-2, with D unresolved. The CDR3 runs 13 residues. Trimming stripped 3 bases from V and 3 bases from J, with 8 bases between. Germline CDR1 is LNHDA and CDR2 is SQIVND (reference sequence). In nucleotides, the CDR3 is TGTGCCAGTAGTATGGGGAGGGACTATGGCTACACCTTC. It specifies CASSMGRDYGYTF.

This clone was picked up a small number of times. The chain uses TRBV2 and TRBJ2-1, with 9 bases fitting TRBD2. The germline V gene encodes CDR1 SNHLY and CDR2 FYNNEI. Losses at the gene ends were 7 bases for V and 12 bases for J; bases not matched to a gene: 10. This CDR3 contains 13 residues. The CDR3 DNA follows: TGTGCCAGCATCGCGGGGGGGCCAGGAGCGCAGTTCTTC. It translates to CASIAGGPGAQFF.

In its sample, this clone was seen a few times. The J gene is TRBJ2-5, the V gene TRBV5-6; the match to TRBD2 covers 12 bases. Per germline, CDR1 SGHDT and CDR2 YYEEEE. The CDR3 loop spans 16 amino acids. J lost 5 bases, V lost 2 bases, and 7 bases had no gene match. The CDR3 reads CASSFRLAGVVETQYF. The CDR3 region has the DNA TGTGCCAGCAGCTTCCGACTAGCGGGAGTGGTGGAGACCCAGTACTTC.

Note on this clone: An end of the junction does not agree with germline; a read error may underlie this. The chain carries TRBV6-6 and TRBJ1-2, with D possibly being TRBD1 (5 bases). CDR1 is MNHNY, CDR2 SVGAGI, per germline (reference sequence). This CDR3 comprises 16 residues. CDR3 nucleotide sequence: TGTGCCAGCACTTACGCGAGAGGGGAGGGAAACTATGGCTACACCTTC. Protein sequence: CASTYARGEGNYGYTF.

V gene TRBV18 combines with J gene TRBJ2-7, with D perhaps TRBD1 (6 bases). The CDR3 runs to 14 residues. The V gene lost 2 bases and the J gene lost 4 bases, with 12 bases spanning the gap. Looked up from germline, CDR1 is KGHSH and CDR2 is LQKENI. CDR3 in amino acids: CASSPGGLNYEQYF. The DNA of the CDR3 is TGTGCCAGCTCACCAGGGGGCCTCAATTACGAGCAGTACTTC.

The chain joins TRBV4-1 to TRBJ2-4, with 14 bases that match TRBD2. The V and J ends lost 4 bases and 6 bases, in that order; junction bases with no gene match: 5. This CDR3 region has 16 residues. CDR1 is MGHRA, CDR2 YSYEKL, per germline. CDR3 DNA: TGCGCCAGCAGCCGACCGGGACTAGCGGGGGCAAACATTCAGTACTTC. The encoded protein is CASSRPGLAGANIQYF.

This clone was recorded only once. The chain combines TRBV7-2 with TRBJ1-6, with D perhaps matching TRBD1 (6 bases). The V gene's germline CDR1 is SGHTA and CDR2 FQGNSA. The CDR3 spans 13 residues. The V gene lost 2 bases and the J gene lost 10 bases, with 9 bases spanning the gap. CDR3 loop: CASSLTGNSPLHF. The CDR3 nucleotides are TGTGCCAGCAGCTTAACAGGGAACTCACCCCTCCACTTT.

The chain joins TRBV11-2 to TRBJ2-2; D unresolved. CDR1 and CDR2 from the germline V gene are SGHAT and FQNNGV. Trimming pared 1 base from V and 5 bases from J, leaving 5 bases between. The CDR3 covers 13 residues. The CDR3 DNA reads TGTGCCAGCAGCTTAGCAGGAACCGGGGAGCTGTTTTTT. This encodes CASSLAGTGELFF.

This clone was seen a few times. The junction does not match germline at one end; this may be a read error. The sample holds other DNA sequences that translate to the same CDR3. The chain uses TRBV4-1 and TRBJ2-7, with 8 bases fitting TRBD2. This CDR3 has 16 amino acids. CDR1 is MGHRA and CDR2 is YSYEKL in the germline V gene. CDR3 sequence: CASSQDSSGGSYEQYF. The CDR3 DNA sequence: TGTGCCAGCAGCCAAGATTCGAGCGGGGGCTCCTACGAGCAGTACTTC.

The chain links TRBV25-1 to TRBJ1-2, with D uncertain. Trimming removed 1 base at V and 8 bases at J, with 11 bases between. CDR1 MGHDK and CDR2 SYGVNS come from the germline V gene. The CDR3 has 13 amino acids. Here the CDR3 DNA reads TGTGCCAGCAGTGAATTGGCCCATTGGGGCTACACCTTC. Translating gives CASSELAHWGYTF.

CDR3 DNA: TGCGCCAGCAGCCCTGGACAGGGGGCGGATGAAAAACTGTTTTTT. Translation: CASSPGQGADEKLFF. This chain joins TRBV4-1 and TRBJ1-4; 11 bases are shared with TRBD1. The CDR3 length is 15 residues. CDR1 and CDR2 (germline): MGHRA, YSYEKL. J gave up 6 bases and V 4 bases, and 4 bases lay outside the gene matches.

This sequence joins TRBV11-3 and TRBJ2-1; TRBD2 is a possible D gene (6 bases). The CDR3 extends over 13 amino acids. V dropped 9 bases and J dropped 3 bases, with 12 bases sitting between them. In germline, CDR1 is SGHNT, CDR2 YENEEA. The CDR3 here is CASLGRNYNEQFF. The CDR3 DNA is TGTGCCAGTCTGGGGAGGAACTACAATGAGCAGTTCTTC.

The gene calls are TRBV13 and TRBJ1-2, with TRBD1 as a possible D gene (6 bases). Germline assignment: CDR1 PRHDT and CDR2 FYEKMQ (reference sequence). This CDR3 is 13 amino acids long. The ends were cut back, 6 bases at V and 6 bases at J, with 14 bases in the middle. CDR3: CASSYTGPDGYTF. As DNA, the CDR3 is TGTGCCAGCAGTTATACAGGGCCCGATGGCTACACCTTC.

A few counts support this clone. The chain couples TRBV15 to TRBJ1-5; 11 positions agree with TRBD1. The CDR3 covers 15 residues. V shed 3 bases and J 3 bases; nucleotides not matched to a gene: 1. Germline assignment: CDR1 LNHNV and CDR2 YYDKDF (reference sequence). CDR3 bases: TGTGCCACCAGCAGGGGACAGGGGGTCAATCAGCCCCAGCATTTT. Translated: CATSRGQGVNQPQHF.

This rearrangement joins TRBV18 to TRBJ1-5; TRBD1 aligns across 8 bases. The germline V gene encodes CDR1 KGHSH and CDR2 LQKENI. CDR3 length: 15 residues. Unmatched junction bases numbered 3, after V lost 3 bases and J lost 2 bases. CDR3 in amino acids: CASSPGGQGNQPQHF. CDR3 nucleotide sequence: TGTGCCAGCTCACCGGGGGGACAGGGCAATCAGCCCCAGCATTTT.

The rearrangement links TRBV2 to TRBJ1-2; 8 nucleotides match TRBD1. CDR3 length equals 14 residues. V trimming: 6 bases; J trimming: 2 bases; junction bases outside the gene matches: 5. Germline V gives CDR1 SNHLY, CDR2 FYNNEI. Written as DNA, the CDR3 is TGTGCCAGCAGATCGGACAGGGCGAACTATGGCTACACCTTC. This codes for CASRSDRANYGYTF.

The V and J genes are TRBV11-3 and TRBJ1-4; D is unresolved. Germline V gene lookup returns CDR1 SGHNT and CDR2 YENEEA. The V end was cut by 5 bases, the J end by 4 bases, with 11 bases between. This CDR3 is built from 14 residues. The CDR3 loop is CASSPLRGNEKLFF. CDR3 sequence (DNA): TGTGCCAGCAGCCCGCTTCGGGGTAATGAAAAACTGTTTTTT.